Here is one T cell receptor (beta chain) with its context. This clonotype has ten or more counts. Its antigen is not yet known. No quality values exist for individual bases; no much larger clone is one base distant. The sample comes from a study of CD8 T cells in ankylosing spondylitis (dated by TCRdb to the late 2010s). Broadly, across the study: To find TCR variants linked to disease, the study profiled T cell receptor beta repertoires in ankylosing spondylitis patients and healthy donors. The full study cohort was made up of 25 ankylosing spondylitis patients and 95 to 130 healthy donors. Peripheral blood was sampled, and synovial fluid was additionally collected from ankylosing spondylitis patients. Overall study outcomes, separate from this receptor: Some motif variants had previously been reported in the synovial fluid and blood of reactive arthritis patients, which suggests shared mechanisms of disease initiation. According to the report, matched synovial fluid samples from ankylosing spondylitis patients were significantly enriched for the disease-linked clones. The disease-linked clones had a CD8+ phenotype and were found at relatively low frequencies in peripheral blood. Blood from ankylosing spondylitis patients appeared to be characterized by a TCR beta motif composed of eight or nine highly homologous amino acid variants.

V was cut back by 1 base and J by 1 base, leaving a gap of 8 bases between them. From the cysteine through the phenylalanine, the CDR3 covers 15 amino acids. The entry retains the CDR3 DNA only, 45 bases that are in frame from base 1. Sequencing took place on an Illumina HiSeq 2500. Quantitative 5'-RACE with molecular barcodes was used to prepare TCR beta libraries. The authors processed their data as follows. A new computational method based on a probabilistic model of VDJ rearrangement was used to identify disease-linked TCR variants. Using fastp trimming at Q25 and MiXCR clonotype assembly, TCRdb reanalyzed the public sequencing data and kept in-frame beta chains. For every CDR3 protein sequence, its rows merge into one entry that carries the most common genes and DNA. What appears here as the V and J calls and clone size reflects TCRdb's work, not the paper's. This sample lists 40,000 or so distinct CDR3 sequences; 10% were detected once. The leading ten clones occupy 16% of the sample.

What was sequenced was blood, either unsorted or a sorted T cell fraction (not recorded which). This receptor was obtained from a male donor with ankylosing spondylitis or in good health (not recorded which). The sequence is built from TRBV12-3 or TRBV12-4 and TRBJ1-3, with the D gene not clear enough to name. The CDR3 corresponds to CASSLGVESGNTIYF. The nucleotides are TGTGCCAGCAGTTTAGGAGTCGAGTCTGGAAACACCATATATTTT.